Following are 11 T cell receptor beta chains from one sample sequenced in a study of regulatory T cells in long-lasting Graves disease. For TCR beta, libraries came from iRepertoire HTBI primers and Arm-PCR of CDR3 regions. One entry per CDR3 protein, called by TCRdb with MiXCR from the multiplex PCR reads. The table includes a few hundred thousand distinct CDR3 sequences, about 15% detected once. Described time point: newly diagnosed GD, antithyroid drugs for less than 3 months. PBMCs provided the RNA from which the TCR library was made. The sample was also reused in another study, on T cells in Graves' hyperthyroidism and ophthalmopathy.

Specimen: peripheral blood mononuclear cells (PBMCs), collected at new diagnosis, from a patient treated with antithyroid drugs. The receptor set was obtained from a woman aged 40 to 50 with Graves disease.

The chain uses TRBV7-9 and TRBJ2-5; 10 nucleotides align to TRBD2. The CDR3 is 16 amino acids. The junction had 5 bases not matched to a gene; V was cut back by 1 base and J by 3 bases. In germline, CDR1 is SEHNR, CDR2 FQNEAQ (reference sequence). CDR3 protein: CASSLEFLAGEETQYF. CDR3 sequence (DNA): TGTGCCAGCAGCTTAGAGTTTCTAGCGGGAGAAGAGACCCAGTACTTC.

This clonotype was seen ten or more times. The rearrangement joins TRBV27 to TRBJ2-1, with 8 bases matching TRBD2. Germline V gives CDR1 MNHEY, CDR2 SMNVEV (reference sequence). This CDR3 comprises 18 residues. The V segment lost 7 bases and the J segment 0 bases; nucleotides outside the gene matches: 14. Here the CDR3 reads CASTDLGAGGSSYNEQFF. As DNA, the CDR3 is TGTGCCAGCACTGATCTCGGGGCGGGAGGCAGCTCCTACAATGAGCAGTTCTTC.

This clonotype has a count of ten or more. This rearrangement joins TRBV28 to TRBJ2-5, with 7 bases lining up with TRBD1. Germline values: CDR1 MDHEN, CDR2 SYDVKM. This CDR3 is 15 amino acids long. The V gene end was trimmed by 6 bases and the J gene end by 2 bases; junction bases not matched to a gene: 9. In DNA form, the CDR3 reads TGTGCCAGCAGAGCCGGGACAGCCAATCAAGAGACCCAGTACTTC. Its translation: CASRAGTANQETQYF.

The chain is built from TRBV12-3 or TRBV12-4 and TRBJ2-2; the match to TRBD2 covers 8 bases. The CDR3 has 16 amino acids. Losses at the gene ends were 3 bases for V and 4 bases for J; bases not matched to a gene: 7. Here the CDR3 reads CASSFGGGLSTGELFF. The CDR3 DNA sequence: TGTGCCAGCAGTTTCGGCGGGGGGTTAAGCACCGGGGAGCTGTTTTTT.

This clonotype has ten or more counts. The V call is TRBV20-1, the J call TRBJ2-1; a possible D gene is TRBD2 (5 bases). Germline CDR1 is DFQATT and CDR2 is SNEGSKA (reference sequence). CDR3 length equals 14 residues. The V gene lost 6 bases and the J gene lost 4 bases, with 16 bases spanning the gap. The CDR3 sequence: CSAVGRAGYNEQFF. CDR3 DNA: TGCAGTGCCGTCGGGCGGGCCGGGTACAATGAGCAGTTCTTC.

In this sample, this clonotype turned up many times. This chain links TRBV6-2 or TRBV6-3 with TRBJ2-2; D gene unclear. The V and J ends lost 5 bases and 2 bases respectively, with 6 bases between them. Germline loops: CDR1 MNHEY, CDR2 SVGEGT. This CDR3 spans 13 amino acids. This chain's CDR3 is CASSVPNTGELFF. DNA of the CDR3: TGTGCCAGCAGTGTTCCTAACACCGGGGAGCTGTTTTTT.

Ten or more counts support this clonotype. The chain combines TRBV18 with TRBJ2-1; D unresolved. The germline CDR1 and CDR2 sequences are KGHSH and LQKENI. Trimming stripped 0 bases from V and 5 bases from J, with 11 bases between. This CDR3 contains 15 residues. CDR3 region: CASSPPTMSHNEQFF. The CDR3 nucleotides are TGTGCCAGCTCACCACCCACAATGTCCCACAATGAGCAGTTCTTC.

This clonotype came up many times. The rearrangement joins TRBV18 to TRBJ1-4; D unresolved. Germline V gene sequence: CDR1 KGHSH, CDR2 LQKENI. CDR3 size: 13 residues. Between the trimmed V and J ends, which lost 2 bases and 5 bases, there was a span of 6 bases. The chain's CDR3 is CASSPGENEKLFF. The CDR3 nucleotides are TGTGCCAGCTCACCAGGGGAAAATGAAAAACTGTTTTTT.

This clonotype was found a few times. The genes are TRBV20-1 and TRBJ2-3; 9 nucleotides match TRBD2. The trim removed 3 bases at V and 5 bases at J, leaving 9 bases unmatched. The germline V gene encodes CDR1 DFQATT and CDR2 SNEGSKA (reference sequence). The CDR3 has 15 residues. The chain's CDR3 is CSARKSAGGRDTQYF. For the CDR3, the DNA is TGCAGTGCTAGGAAATCGGCGGGAGGGAGAGATACGCAGTATTTT.

The CDR3 DNA reads as TGCAGCGTTGAACCTAGCGCCAGCACAGATACGCAGTATTTT. It yields the protein CSVEPSASTDTQYF. The genes are TRBV29-1 and TRBJ2-3, with D tentatively TRBD2 (6 bases). The CDR3 is 14 residues long. The V end was cut by 2 bases, the J end by 0 bases, with 9 bases between. Germline values: CDR1 SQVTM, CDR2 ANQGSEA.

This clonotype has ten or more counts. The chain combines TRBV12-5 with TRBJ2-5, with D perhaps matching TRBD2 (6 bases). Germline CDR1 and CDR2: LGHNT and FRNRAP. CDR3 size: 15 residues. With 1 base removed from V and 4 bases from J, the gap between germline ends came to 13 bases. In DNA form, the CDR3 reads TGTGCTAGTGGTTTGGGAGGGGCTAGCGCAGAGACCCAGTACTTC. It translates to CASGLGGASAETQYF.